A single sample gave rise to the 30 T cell receptor beta chains below, sequenced in a study of T cell responses to AZD1222 COVID-19 vaccine (dated by TCRdb to about 2021). The intended sense of this specimen's time point label: baseline before first vaccination. The meaning of the sample's treatment or condition label: meningococcal conjugate vaccine given as trial control. The method was the immunoSEQ multiplex PCR assay. As stored in TCRdb, this immuneACCESS dataset retains in-frame rearrangements with V and J assigned. A fraction of the clones does not appear; measured against another copy, unresolved V genes explain less than half of the discrepancy, and the remainder lacks a known reason. Present in this sample are approximately 160,000 clones, roughly 88% of which were seen just once. Under 3.5% of the sample goes to the ten largest clones. The sample was peripheral blood, taken on day 0 of MenACWY control vaccination. These receptors all stem from an adult in good health.

The chain carries TRBV7-8 and TRBJ1-4; tentatively, D is TRBD1 (6 bases). Trimming cost V 5 bases and J 5 bases, with 9 bases left between them. The CDR3 loop spans 13 amino acids. Germline CDR1 is SGHVS and CDR2 is FQNEAQ. The CDR3, as DNA: TGTGCCAGCAGCGGCAGGGGAAATGAAAAACTGTTTTTT. This translates into CASSGRGNEKLFF.

The chain combines TRBV24-1 with TRBJ1-1, with TRBD1 as a possible D gene (5 bases). This CDR3 has 12 residues. Germline loops: CDR1 KGHDR, CDR2 SFDVKD. Trimming took off 3 bases at V and 11 bases at J, with 12 bases between the two ends. The CDR3 bases are TGTGCCACCAGTGATCCTGACCGGGGGGCTTTCTTT. It codes for CATSDPDRGAFF.

The J gene is TRBJ1-6, the V gene TRBV5-1, with 8 bases that match TRBD1. The germline CDR1 and CDR2 sequences are SGHRS and YFSETQ. This CDR3 comprises 14 residues. The ends lost 4 bases at V and 14 bases at J; junction bases unmatched: 11. The CDR3: CASSVNRGAEALHF. CDR3 DNA sequence: TGCGCCAGCAGCGTCAACAGGGGGGCAGAAGCCCTCCACTTT.

V usage is TRBV7-2 and J usage is TRBJ2-1; 8 nucleotides align to TRBD2. Germline loops: CDR1 SGHTA, CDR2 FQGNSA. The V and J ends lost 2 bases and 9 bases, in that order; junction bases with no gene match: 6. The CDR3 is made up of 14 amino acids. CDR3 DNA sequence: TGTGCCAGCAGCTTAAGCGGGGGCAGGAGTGAGCAGTTCTTC. Amino acids: CASSLSGGRSEQFF.

The J gene is TRBJ2-7, the V gene TRBV7-2, with D unclear. The CDR3 covers 15 residues. Trimming pared 4 bases from V and 2 bases from J, leaving 15 bases between. Germline V CDR1 and CDR2: SGHTA, FQGNSA. The CDR3, as DNA: TGTGCCAGCAGCTCAGAGGTGATTAAAGCCTACGAGCAGTACTTC. This encodes CASSSEVIKAYEQYF.

The chain carries TRBV7-9 and TRBJ1-2, with no clear D. The CDR3 is 15 amino acids. Deletions cut 5 bases from V and 1 base from J, with 14 bases between. Germline V CDR1 and CDR2: SEHNR, FQNEAQ (reference sequence). The CDR3 sequence: CASSTGGRFNYGYTF. CDR3 DNA: TGTGCCAGCAGCACGGGAGGGCGGTTTAACTATGGCTACACCTTC.

For the CDR3, the DNA is TGTGCCAGCAGCTCCGGGTTTTCGGGACTGTCAGATACGCAGTATTTT. This gives the protein CASSSGFSGLSDTQYF. The V and J genes are TRBV7-8 and TRBJ2-3; D might be TRBD2 (6 bases). Between the trimmed V and J ends, which lost 4 bases and 4 bases, there was a span of 18 bases. CDR1 SGHVS and CDR2 FQNEAQ come from the germline V gene. The CDR3 is 16 amino acids.

The rearrangement joins TRBV30 to TRBJ2-1, with D hard to call. From germline, CDR1 is GTSNPN and CDR2 SVGIG (reference sequence). This CDR3 comprises 11 residues. The ends were cut back, 3 bases at V and 8 bases at J, with 8 bases in the middle. Written as DNA, the CDR3 is TGTGCCTGGAGCCTTGGGGATGAGCAGTTCTTC. Translated, it gives CAWSLGDEQFF.

The V call is TRBV9, the J call TRBJ2-1, with 13 bases fitting TRBD2. The junction had 5 bases not matched to a gene; V was cut back by 3 bases and J by 2 bases. In germline, CDR1 is SGDLS, CDR2 YYNGEE. The CDR3 contains 17 residues. This CDR3 is CASSAPTSGRTYNEQFF. For the CDR3, the DNA is TGTGCCAGCAGCGCCCCGACTAGCGGGAGGACCTACAATGAGCAGTTCTTC.

The chain carries TRBV27 and TRBJ1-4; 8 bases are shared with TRBD1. Germline CDR1 reads MNHEY; CDR2 reads SMNVEV (reference sequence). The CDR3 extends over 12 amino acids. V shed 6 bases and J 8 bases; nucleotides not matched to a gene: 2. CDR3 region: CASRRTGEKLFF. The CDR3 nucleotides are TGTGCCAGCAGGCGGACAGGGGAAAAACTGTTTTTT.

The chain joins TRBV7-9 to TRBJ2-2; 10 bases are shared with TRBD2. The germline gives CDR1 SEHNR, CDR2 FQNEAQ (reference sequence). The length of the CDR3 is 18 residues. The J segment lost 1 base and the V segment lost 5 bases, leaving 10 bases of the junction unmatched. The CDR3 loop reads CASSAPARLAGNTGELFF. Here the CDR3 DNA reads TGTGCCAGCAGCGCGCCCGCACGACTAGCGGGGAACACCGGGGAGCTGTTTTTT.

This chain joins TRBV5-1 and TRBJ1-1, with a possible D match to TRBD1 (5 bases). The germline gives CDR1 SGHRS, CDR2 YFSETQ. The CDR3 totals 14 residues. Trimming took off 4 bases at V and 2 bases at J, with 12 bases between the two ends. In nucleotides, the CDR3 is TGCGCCAGCAGCCCTGGGACTGCTAACACTGAAGCTTTCTTT. Translation: CASSPGTANTEAFF.

The V gene is TRBV19, the J gene TRBJ1-1; 7 bases are a match to TRBD1. The CDR3 is made up of 16 amino acids. The V segment lost 7 bases and the J segment 5 bases; nucleotides outside the gene matches: 16. Per the germline V gene, CDR1 is LNHDA and CDR2 is SQIVND (reference sequence). The CDR3 protein is CASTDPLQGRRTEAFF. The CDR3 DNA sequence: TGTGCCAGTACCGACCCGTTACAGGGGAGGAGGACTGAAGCTTTCTTT. Complete variable domain (other parts from reference TRBV19 and TRBJ1-1): DGGITQSPKYLFRKEGQNVTLSCEQNLNHDAMYWYRQDPGQGLRLIYYSQIVNDFQKGDIAEGYSVSREKKESFPLTVTSAQKNPTAFYLCASTDPLQGRRTEAFFGQGTRLTVV.

The chain recombines TRBV12-3 or TRBV12-4 with TRBJ1-1, with D unclear. The CDR3 loop spans 11 amino acids. Trimming pared 6 bases from V and 8 bases from J, leaving 10 bases between. The CDR3 nucleotides read TGTGCCAGCAGCCTCGCAACCGAAGCTTTCTTT. Encoded protein: CASSLATEAFF.

This chain joins TRBV4-2 and TRBJ1-2; the D gene is possibly TRBD1 (6 bases). V was shortened by 0 bases and J by 3 bases, with 8 bases between the two germline ends. The CDR3 has 14 amino acids. Germline CDR1 reads LGHNA; CDR2 reads YNFKEQ. In DNA, the CDR3 is TGTGCCAGCAGCCAAGAAAACAGGGACTATGGCTACACCTTC. Translated: CASSQENRDYGYTF.

As regards this clone: A junction boundary mismatches the germline segment, possibly from a read error. J is TRBJ2-2 and V is TRBV7-7; perhaps D is TRBD1 or TRBD2 (5 bases each). Germline V gives CDR1 SSHAT, CDR2 FNYEAQ (reference sequence). This CDR3 comprises 13 residues. In DNA form, the CDR3 reads TGTGCTAGCAGCCGGGACGTCACCGGGGAGCTGTTTTTT. Residues: CASSRDVTGELFF.

This clone has more than one count but fewer than ten. This chain joins TRBV6-4 and TRBJ1-5, with D uncertain. CDR1 and CDR2 (germline): MRHNA, SNTAGT. V was shortened by 8 bases and J by 0 bases, with 8 bases between the two germline ends. This CDR3 comprises 13 residues. The CDR3 DNA follows: TGTGCCAGCGCCCGGGGTAGCAATCAGCCCCAGCATTTT. Protein: CASARGSNQPQHF.

The chain links TRBV7-2 to TRBJ1-4; D call uncertain. The CDR3 sequence is 14 residues long. V lost 5 bases and J 13 bases, leaving 20 bases between the germline ends. The germline gives CDR1 SGHTA, CDR2 FQGNSA. The CDR3 spells CASSQPVTPPRLFF. CDR3 DNA sequence: TGTGCCAGCAGCCAACCGGTGACCCCCCCGAGACTGTTTTTT. Together with reference TRBV7-2 and TRBJ1-4, the CDR3 gives the full variable domain: GAGVSQSPSNKVTEKGKDVELRCDPISGHTALYWYRQSLGQGLEFLIYFQGNSAPDKSGLPSDRFSAERTGGSVSTLTIQRTQQEDSAVYLCASSQPVTPPRLFFGSGTQLSVL.

This clone was recorded once. The chain links TRBV7-3 to TRBJ2-7; D may correspond to TRBD1 or TRBD2 (6 bases each). The CDR3 has 15 residues. The germline V gene encodes CDR1 SGHTA and CDR2 FQGTGA. The V end lost 2 bases, the J end lost 3 bases, and 14 bases lay between the germline ends. CDR3 sequence reads: CASSLGAGTIYEQYF. In nucleotides, the CDR3 is TGTGCCAGCAGCTTAGGGGCGGGGACAATCTACGAGCAGTACTTC. Supplemented by reference TRBV7-3 and TRBJ2-7, the full variable domain reads GAGVSQTPSNKVTEKGKYVELRCDPISGHTALYWYRQSLGQGPEFLIYFQGTGAADDSGLPNDRFFAVRPEGSVSTLKIQRTERGDSAVYLCASSLGAGTIYEQYFGPGTRLTVT.

This clone was counted a single time. This chain uses TRBV9 with TRBJ2-1; TRBD1 might be the D (5 bases). The CDR3 length is 13 residues. Germline V gene lookup returns CDR1 SGDLS and CDR2 YYNGEE. Deletions cut 7 bases from V and 7 bases from J, with 15 bases between. The CDR3, as DNA: TGTGCCAGCGAACACCCAGGGCGGAATGAGCAGTTCTTC. As protein: CASEHPGRNEQFF.

The chain recombines TRBV19 with TRBJ2-2; D might be TRBD2 (5 bases). The germline V and J ends were trimmed by 5 bases and 0 bases, with 13 bases remaining between them. Germline CDR1 reads LNHDA; CDR2 reads SQIVND (reference sequence). This CDR3 comprises 16 residues. The CDR3 DNA reads TGTGCCAGTAGTGCGGGTCCGGGAACGAACACCGGGGAGCTGTTTTTT. This encodes CASSAGPGTNTGELFF.

The chain is built from TRBV11-2 and TRBJ1-5; TRBD1 is a possible D gene (6 bases). Trimming removed 5 bases at V and 4 bases at J, with 18 bases between. The CDR3 is made up of 16 amino acids. From germline, CDR1 is SGHAT and CDR2 FQNNGV. CDR3 sequence: CASSLGPGGGNQPQHF. CDR3 bases: TGTGCCAGCAGCCTGGGGCCGGGGGGCGGTAATCAGCCCCAGCATTTT.

CDR3 sequence: CASSDKGPGETQYF. The CDR3 DNA follows: TGTGCCAGCTCGGATAAGGGGCCGGGGGAGACCCAGTACTTC. The chain employs TRBV18 and TRBJ2-5; D possibly matches TRBD1 or TRBD2 (5 bases each). This CDR3 spans 14 amino acids. V was clipped by 6 bases and J by 5 bases, with 16 bases between them. CDR1 and CDR2 from the germline V gene are KGHSH and LQKENI.

The V gene is TRBV5-1, the J gene TRBJ1-2; a weak D match, TRBD1 (5 bases). This CDR3 is built from 13 residues. Trimming shortened V by 0 bases and J by 4 bases, and 7 bases separated the two germline ends. Germline values: CDR1 SGHRS, CDR2 YFSETQ. The CDR3 loop is CASSLDGAYGYTF. DNA for the CDR3: TGCGCCAGCAGCTTGGATGGGGCCTATGGCTACACCTTC.

The chain combines TRBV19 with TRBJ2-1; the D gene is possibly TRBD1 (5 bases). The CDR3 totals 15 residues. Germline values: CDR1 LNHDA, CDR2 SQIVND (reference sequence). Trimming removed 7 bases from V and 9 bases from J, with 22 bases in between. The CDR3 loop is CASIAGFKTASEQFF. CDR3 sequence (DNA): TGTGCCAGTATTGCAGGGTTTAAGACAGCGAGTGAGCAGTTCTTC.

V is TRBV6-5 and J is TRBJ2-1; possible D gene TRBD1, 6 bases. This CDR3 spans 13 amino acids. V dropped 2 bases and J dropped 9 bases, with 11 bases sitting between them. The germline CDR1 and CDR2 sequences are MNHEY and SVGAGI. The CDR3 nucleotides are TGTGCCAGCAGTTACGAACAGGGTGTTGAGCAGTTCTTC. Protein sequence: CASSYEQGVEQFF.

This chain connects TRBV4-3 to TRBJ2-7; D is perhaps TRBD1 or TRBD2 (5 bases each). This CDR3 comprises 15 residues. Germline CDR1 and CDR2: LGHNA and YSLEER. Trimming removed 2 bases from V and 4 bases from J, with 15 bases in between. The CDR3 sequence: CASSQRPGTVYEQYF. As DNA, the CDR3 is TGCGCCAGCAGCCAAAGACCCGGGACGGTATACGAGCAGTACTTC.

This rearrangement joins TRBV11-2 to TRBJ2-7; 8 bases are shared with TRBD2. Trimming took 8 bases from V and 4 from J; bases not matched to a gene: 4. This CDR3 spans 12 amino acids. Germline CDR1 reads SGHAT; CDR2 reads FQNNGV. The CDR3 sequence is CASAGGPYEQYF. CDR3 nucleotides: TGTGCCAGCGCGGGGGGACCTTACGAGCAGTACTTC.

The V and J genes are TRBV19 and TRBJ1-3, with D unresolved. Germline CDR1 reads LNHDA; CDR2 reads SQIVND (reference sequence). V was clipped by 2 bases and J by 3 bases, with 2 bases between them. There are 12 residues in the CDR3. The CDR3 nucleotides read TGTGCCAGTAGTATAAATGGAAACACCATATATTTT. This sequence encodes CASSINGNTIYF. Using reference TRBV19 and TRBJ1-3 for the parts outside the CDR3, the full variable domain is DGGITQSPKYLFRKEGQNVTLSCEQNLNHDAMYWYRQDPGQGLRLIYYSQIVNDFQKGDIAEGYSVSREKKESFPLTVTSAQKNPTAFYLCASSINGNTIYFGEGSWLTVV.

The chain carries TRBV2 and TRBJ2-5; no reliable D call. The CDR3 spans 14 residues. V lost 0 bases, J lost 0 bases, and 5 bases lay in between. Germline assignment: CDR1 SNHLY and CDR2 FYNNEI. The CDR3 bases are TGTGCCAGCAGTGAAGCGTCCTACCAAGAGACCCAGTACTTC. Its translation is CASSEASYQETQYF.